The clone carrying this T cell receptor (beta chain) came up a few times. The sample belongs to a study of spatial heterogeneity in lung cancer. Trimming stripped 4 bases from V and 7 bases from J, with 14 bases between. The CDR3 contains 14 residues. Germline lookup yields CDR1 SGHRS and CDR2 YFSETQ. TCRdb passed the 5' RACE reads through MiXCR, listing each CDR3 protein once. Here the sample spans around 60,000 distinct CDR3 sequences, more than 7% being singletons. Specified time point: sample taken at primary tumor resection. Unsorted whole RNA of tumor, nontumor lung or frozen PBMC was sequenced. The V and J genes are TRBV5-1 and TRBJ1-4; D not resolved. The starting material was PBMCs, obtained at surgery. The clonotype comes from a female donor with early-stage non-small cell lung cancer. CDR3: CASSPYYDAEKLFF. As DNA, the CDR3 is TGCGCCAGCAGCCCTTACTACGACGCTGAAAAACTGTTTTTT.